This note documents a single T cell receptor beta chain sequence. Its antigen remains unknown. Sequencing was at deep level. The DNA input per sorted-subset replicate PCR was about 190 ng, corresponding to roughly 31,000 T cell genomes. TCRdb's table, derived via immunoSEQ multiplex PCR, lists solely in-frame clones and lacks some. The sample lists about 2,100,000 clones, about 92% occurring once. The germline V gene has CDR1 SGHDT and CDR2 YYEEEE. CDR3 size: 14 residues. Between the trimmed V and J ends, which lost 5 bases and 4 bases, there was a span of 14 bases. The source of the sample is a study of shared clonotypes between healthy human individuals. Study-level information: CD4 naive and CD4 memory each took three plates per donor, while CD8 naive took two and CD8 memory one.

Findings of the study overall: On the whole, naive subsets had larger estimated richness than memory subsets had.

Naive CD8 cells lacked CD45RO and underwent positive selection for CCR7, leaving out terminally differentiated effector memory CD45RA+ cells. Material: naive CD8+ T cells from PBMCs. The chain joins TRBV5-6 to TRBJ2-3, with D possibly TRBD2 on 5 matching bases. The TCR originated in a man in his late teens or twenties in good health. Some clones in this sample may be carry-over from other donors' samples. The CDR3 sequence: CASRRAEGADTQYF. The CDR3 DNA sequence: TGTGCCAGCAGGAGGGCAGAGGGTGCAGATACGCAGTATTTT. Full variable domain (rest looked up from reference TRBV5-6 and TRBJ2-3): DAGVTQSPTHLIKTRGQQVTLRCSPKSGHDTVSWYQQALGQGPQFIFQYYEEEERQRGNFPDRFSGHQFPNYSSELNVNALLLGDSALYLCASRRAEGADTQYFGPGTRLTVL.